This T cell receptor beta chain is from a study of blood T cells in healthy people across ages. Germline-derived CDR1 and CDR2 are SEHNR and FQNEAQ (reference sequence). V shed 5 bases and J shed 8 bases, with 6 bases lying between them. This CDR3 comprises 11 residues. Study-level results: More naive CD4+ cells and higher diversity were found in long-lived than in aged donors. As naive T cell percentage varied, TCR beta diversity correlated strongly with it.

It was with a sample-barcoded 5' primer and a J-beta primer mix that a second PCR of about 7 to 12 cycles was run. A template-switch adaptor that had 12 random nucleotides put a tag on each cDNA molecule. TCRdb fed the 5' RACE reads into MiXCR, producing one record per CDR3 protein. The sample shows over 700,000 distinct CDR3 sequences, roughly 50% of them seen only once. This clonotype was seen a few times. Its target is not known. The individuals who served as donors were healthy Caucasians living in Russia, aged about 6 to 100. Sequencing used blood. This chain links TRBV7-9 with TRBJ2-2, with D uncertain. The sequence was collected from a man aged 80 or over in good health. The CDR3: CASSPAGELFF. CDR3 DNA sequence: TGTGCCAGCAGCCCAGCGGGGGAGCTGTTTTTT.